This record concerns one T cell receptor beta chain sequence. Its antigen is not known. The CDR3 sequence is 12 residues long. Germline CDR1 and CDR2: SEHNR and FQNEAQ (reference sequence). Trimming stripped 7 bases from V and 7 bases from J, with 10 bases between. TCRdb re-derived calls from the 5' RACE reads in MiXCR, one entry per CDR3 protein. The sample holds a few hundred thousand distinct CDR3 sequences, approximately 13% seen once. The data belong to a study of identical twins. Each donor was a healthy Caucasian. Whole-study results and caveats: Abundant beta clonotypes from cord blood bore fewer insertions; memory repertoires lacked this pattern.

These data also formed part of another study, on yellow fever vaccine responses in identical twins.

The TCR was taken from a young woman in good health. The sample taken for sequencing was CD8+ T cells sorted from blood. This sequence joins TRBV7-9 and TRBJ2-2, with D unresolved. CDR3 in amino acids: CASTMGIGELFF. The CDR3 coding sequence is TGTGCCAGCACCATGGGTATCGGGGAGCTGTTTTTT. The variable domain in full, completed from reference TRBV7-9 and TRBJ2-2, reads DTGVSQNPRHKITKRGQNVTFRCDPISEHNRLYWYRQTLGQGPEFLTYFQNEAQLEKSRLLSDRFSAERPKGSFSTLEIQRTEQGDSAMYLCASTMGIGELFFGEGSRLTVL.